These T cell receptor beta chains were read from a single sample in a study of cytomegalovirus exposure and HLA in healthy donors. Some clones are missing from TCRdb's copy, which holds only in-frame ones; the method was immunoSEQ multiplex PCR. The sample shows hundreds of thousands of clones, approximately 82% of them seen only once. The source material was PBMCs. These TCRs come from a man younger than 35 in good health and CMV-seronegative. CDR3s include the opening cysteine and the closing phenylalanine or tryptophan. Each record gives: V gene, J gene, CDR3 length, D gene, clone size, CDR3 protein, CDR3 DNA. The D gene is left open where the match is weak. Only part of the rows carry a size: once, few, many, or a class if the clone is expanded.

V: TRBV5-5
J: TRBJ2-7
length: 15
D: TRBD1
size: NA
CDR3: CASRTGQDASYEQYF
DNA: TGTGCCAGCAGGACGGGACAGGACGCATCCTACGAGCAGTACTTC

V: TRBV10-3
J: TRBJ2-1
length: 18
D: TRBD2
size: few
CDR3: CAISELTSGANSYNEQFF
DNA: TGTGCCATCAGTGAGTTAACTAGCGGAGCCAACTCCTACAATGAGCAGTTCTTC

V: TRBV9
J: TRBJ2-7
length: 15
D: TRBD1
size: once
CDR3: CASSTTGTGGLEQYF
DNA: TGTGCCAGCAGCACCACCGGGACAGGGGGCCTCGAGCAGTACTTC

V: TRBV5-4
J: TRBJ2-3
length: 16
D: TRBD1
size: NA
CDR3: CASSLAGTGPTDTQYF
DNA: TGTGCCAGCAGCTTGGCCGGGACAGGGCCCACAGATACGCAGTATTTT

V: TRBV4-1
J: TRBJ1-1
length: 14
D: NA
size: NA
CDR3: CASSQEEGGSEAFF
DNA: TGCGCCAGCAGCCAAGAAGAAGGAGGCTCTGAAGCTTTCTTT

V: TRBV28
J: TRBJ2-5
length: 15
D: TRBD1
size: NA
CDR3: CASSLWAGGQETQYF
DNA: TGTGCCAGCAGTTTATGGGCAGGGGGTCAAGAGACCCAGTACTTC

V: TRBV6-1
J: TRBJ1-1
length: 15
D: TRBD1
size: NA
CDR3: CASGGGRGLAAEAFF
DNA: TGTGCCAGCGGGGGAGGCAGGGGGCTCGCGGCTGAAGCTTTCTTT

V: TRBV6-1
J: TRBJ1-5
length: 14
D: NA
size: NA
CDR3: CASSPGHPNQPQHF
DNA: TGTGCCAGCAGTCCGGGACACCCCAATCAGCCCCAGCATTTT

V: TRBV12-5
J: TRBJ1-4
length: 14
D: TRBD1
size: NA
CDR3: CASGRTGMDEKLFF
DNA: TGTGCTAGTGGACGGACAGGGATGGACGAAAAACTGTTTTTT

V: TRBV28
J: TRBJ2-7
length: 13
D: NA
size: NA
CDR3: CASSREGAYEQYF
DNA: TGTGCCAGCAGTCGAGAGGGGGCCTACGAGCAGTACTTC

V: TRBV5-1
J: TRBJ2-7
length: 15
D: NA
size: once
CDR3: CASSLDTGSSYEQYF
DNA: TGCGCCAGCAGCTTGGACACAGGGAGCTCCTACGAGCAGTACTTC

V: TRBV2
J: TRBJ2-7
length: 13
D: TRBD1
size: NA
CDR3: CASSRDSPYEQYF
DNA: TGTGCCAGCAGCAGGGACAGCCCCTACGAGCAGTACTTC

V: TRBV4-1
J: TRBJ2-7
length: 15
D: NA
size: NA
CDR3: CASSQVGTLTYEQYF
DNA: TGCGCCAGCAGCCAAGTCGGGACACTTACCTACGAGCAGTACTTC

V: TRBV10-3
J: TRBJ2-7
length: 12
D: TRBD2
size: NA
CDR3: CAIKPTSGTINF
DNA: TGTGCCATCAAGCCGACTAGCGGGACGATAAACTTC

V: TRBV5-6
J: TRBJ2-2
length: 15
D: TRBD1
size: NA
CDR3: CASSPGTGRAGELFF
DNA: TGTGCCAGCAGCCCGGGGACAGGGAGGGCCGGGGAGCTGTTTTTT

V: TRBV6-1
J: TRBJ1-1
length: 16
D: NA
size: NA
CDR3: CASSERAGTQNTEAFF
DNA: TGTGCCAGCAGTGAAAGAGCAGGGACACAGAACACTGAAGCTTTCTTT

V: TRBV7-3
J: TRBJ2-7
length: 16
D: NA
size: once
CDR3: CASSPPYRPASYEQYF
DNA: TGTGCCAGCAGCCCCCCCTACAGGCCTGCCTCCTACGAGCAGTACTTC

V: TRBV28
J: TRBJ2-3
length: 12
D: NA
size: NA
CDR3: CASSPHSDTQYF
DNA: TGTGCCAGCAGCCCTCACTCGGATACGCAGTATTTT

V: TRBV5-1
J: TRBJ2-7
length: 15
D: TRBD1
size: NA
CDR3: CASSLSGQGRGEQYF
DNA: TGCGCCAGCAGCTTAAGCGGACAGGGTCGGGGCGAGCAGTACTTC

V: TRBV7-2
J: TRBJ2-5
length: 15
D: TRBD2
size: NA
CDR3: CASSPTSGSRETQYF
DNA: TGTGCCAGCAGCCCAACTAGCGGGAGCCGGGAGACCCAGTACTTC

V: TRBV30
J: TRBJ1-1
length: 16
D: NA
size: NA
CDR3: CAWSRSSGAVALEAFF
DNA: TGTGCCTGGAGCCGATCTAGTGGGGCGGTGGCTCTTGAAGCTTTCTTT

V: TRBV5-6
J: TRBJ1-1
length: 16
D: TRBD1
size: few
CDR3: CASSWWDSVMNTEAFF
DNA: TGTGCCAGCAGCTGGTGGGACAGCGTCATGAACACTGAAGCTTTCTTT

V: TRBV5-1
J: TRBJ1-5
length: 15
D: NA
size: NA
CDR3: CASSLEGGFNQPQHF
DNA: TGCGCCAGCAGCTTGGAAGGCGGTTTTAATCAGCCCCAGCATTTT

V: TRBV5-1
J: TRBJ1-3
length: 15
D: NA
size: NA
CDR3: CASSIGQDSGNTIYF
DNA: TGCGCCAGCAGCATAGGACAAGACTCTGGAAACACCATATATTTT

V: TRBV5-5
J: TRBJ2-5
length: 13
D: NA
size: NA
CDR3: CASSFGGEETQYF
DNA: TGTGCCAGCAGCTTCGGTGGAGAAGAGACCCAGTACTTC

V: TRBV7-9
J: TRBJ2-1
length: 13
D: NA
size: NA
CDR3: CASSSHRDGKQFF
DNA: TGTGCCAGCAGCTCACACAGGGACGGTAAGCAGTTCTTC

V: TRBV28
J: TRBJ2-7
length: 15
D: TRBD1
size: NA
CDR3: CASSRPGTGIYEQYF
DNA: TGTGCCAGCAGTCGCCCCGGGACAGGGATCTACGAGCAGTACTTC